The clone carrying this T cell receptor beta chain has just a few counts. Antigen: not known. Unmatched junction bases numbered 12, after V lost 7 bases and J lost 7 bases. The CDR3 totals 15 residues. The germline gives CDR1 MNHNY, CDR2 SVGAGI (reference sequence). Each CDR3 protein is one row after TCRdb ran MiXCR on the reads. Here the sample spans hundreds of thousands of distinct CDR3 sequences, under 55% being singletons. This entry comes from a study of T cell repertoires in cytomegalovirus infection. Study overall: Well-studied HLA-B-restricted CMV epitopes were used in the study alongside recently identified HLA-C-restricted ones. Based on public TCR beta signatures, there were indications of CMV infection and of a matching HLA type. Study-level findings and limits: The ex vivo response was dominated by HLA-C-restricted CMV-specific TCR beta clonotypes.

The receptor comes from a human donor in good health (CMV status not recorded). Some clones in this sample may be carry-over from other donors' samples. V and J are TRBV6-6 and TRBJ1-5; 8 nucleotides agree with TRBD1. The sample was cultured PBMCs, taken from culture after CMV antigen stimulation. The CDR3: CASMGVTGARQPQHF. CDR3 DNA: TGTGCCAGCATGGGAGTGACAGGGGCCCGGCAGCCCCAGCATTTT.